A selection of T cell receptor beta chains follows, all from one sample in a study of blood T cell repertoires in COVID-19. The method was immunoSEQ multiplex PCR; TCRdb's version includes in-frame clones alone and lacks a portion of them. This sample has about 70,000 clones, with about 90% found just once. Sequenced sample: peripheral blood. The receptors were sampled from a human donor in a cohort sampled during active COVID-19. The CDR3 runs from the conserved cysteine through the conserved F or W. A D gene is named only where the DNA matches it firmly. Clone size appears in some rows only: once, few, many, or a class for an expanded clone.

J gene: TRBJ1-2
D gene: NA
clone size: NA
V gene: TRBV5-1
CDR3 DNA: TGCGCCAGCAGCCGGACCCTGACAGGTTCTTCCTATGGCTACACCTTC
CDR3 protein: CASSRTLTGSSYGYTF

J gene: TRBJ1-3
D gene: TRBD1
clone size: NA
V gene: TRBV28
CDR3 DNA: TGTGCCAGCAGAGCGACAGGGCACTCTGGAAACACCATATATTTT
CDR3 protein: CASRATGHSGNTIYF

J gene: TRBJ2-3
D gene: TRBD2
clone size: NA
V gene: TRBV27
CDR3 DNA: TGTGCCAGCAGTTTATTGGGGCTAGCGGGCCCCGAAGATACGCAGTATTTT
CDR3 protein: CASSLLGLAGPEDTQYF

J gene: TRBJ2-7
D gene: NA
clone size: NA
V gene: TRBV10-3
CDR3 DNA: TGTGCCGTCAGTGAGTCGTTTGGAGGAGGAATCTACGAGCAGTACTTC
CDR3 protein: CAVSESFGGGIYEQYF

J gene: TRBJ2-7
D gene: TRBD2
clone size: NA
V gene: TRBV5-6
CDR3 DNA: TGTGCCAGCAGCTTAAGCGGGGGGAATGAGCAGTACTTC
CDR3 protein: CASSLSGGNEQYF

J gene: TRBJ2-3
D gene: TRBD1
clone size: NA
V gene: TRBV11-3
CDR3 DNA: TGTGCCAGCAGCTTAGGTACAGGGGGCACAGATACGCAGTATTTT
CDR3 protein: CASSLGTGGTDTQYF

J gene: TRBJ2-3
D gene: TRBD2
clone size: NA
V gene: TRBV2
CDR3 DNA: TGTGCCAGCCTACTAGCGGGGGATACGGATACGCAGTATTTT
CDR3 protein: CASLLAGDTDTQYF

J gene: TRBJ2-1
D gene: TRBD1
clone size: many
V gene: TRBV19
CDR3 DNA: TGTGCCAGTAGGGATAGGACAGGTTTTATCTACAATGAGCAGTTCTTC
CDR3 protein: CASRDRTGFIYNEQFF

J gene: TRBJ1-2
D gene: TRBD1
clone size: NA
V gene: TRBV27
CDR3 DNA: TGTGCCAGCAGTCTAACCGGGACAGATAACTATGGCTACACCTTC
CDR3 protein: CASSLTGTDNYGYTF

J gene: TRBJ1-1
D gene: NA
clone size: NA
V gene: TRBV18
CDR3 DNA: TGTGCCAGCTCACCGGAGGGGACGTCGGGAGAAGCTTTCTTT
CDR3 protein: CASSPEGTSGEAFF

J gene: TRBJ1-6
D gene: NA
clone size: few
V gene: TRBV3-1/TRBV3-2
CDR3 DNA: TGTGCCAGCAGCCAAGTCCTCCTACAGGGTACACCCCTCCACTTT
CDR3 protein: CASSQVLLQGTPLHF

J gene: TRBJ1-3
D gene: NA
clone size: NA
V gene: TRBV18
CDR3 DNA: TGTGCCAGCTCCATGGGGGGGGGCTTTGGAAACACCATATATTTT
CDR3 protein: CASSMGGGFGNTIYF

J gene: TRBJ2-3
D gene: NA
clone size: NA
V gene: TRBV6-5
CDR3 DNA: TGTGCCAGCAGCTCGTTAGCTAGCACAGATACGCAGTATTTT
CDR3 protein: CASSSLASTDTQYF

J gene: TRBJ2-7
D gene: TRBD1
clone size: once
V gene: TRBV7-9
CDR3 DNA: TGTGCCAGCAGCTTAGGAACTGTGGGACAGGGGTACGAGCAGTACTTC
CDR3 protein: CASSLGTVGQGYEQYF

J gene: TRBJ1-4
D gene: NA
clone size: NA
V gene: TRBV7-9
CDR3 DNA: TGTGCCAGCAGCTCAGACGGGAAGGGAACTAATGAAAAACTGTTTTTT
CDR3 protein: CASSSDGKGTNEKLFF

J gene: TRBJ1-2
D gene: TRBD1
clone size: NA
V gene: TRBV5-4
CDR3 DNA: TGTGCCAGCAGCTTTGGGGGACAGGGAGGCTACACCTTC
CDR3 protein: CASSFGGQGGYTF

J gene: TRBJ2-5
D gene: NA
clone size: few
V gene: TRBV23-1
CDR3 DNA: TGCGCCAGCAGTCAGAGGGAGACCCAGTACTTC
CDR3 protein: CASSQRETQYF

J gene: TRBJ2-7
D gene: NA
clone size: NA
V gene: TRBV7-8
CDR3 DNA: TGTGCCAGCAGCTTAGTGGGGGGGCAAGAGCAGTACTTC
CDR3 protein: CASSLVGGQEQYF

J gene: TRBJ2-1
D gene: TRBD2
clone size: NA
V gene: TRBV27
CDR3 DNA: TGTGCCAGCAGGGACCTAGCGGGGCATGCCTACAATGAGCAGTTCTTC
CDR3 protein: CASRDLAGHAYNEQFF

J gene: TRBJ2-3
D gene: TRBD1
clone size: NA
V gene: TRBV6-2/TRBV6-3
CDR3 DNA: TGTGCCAGCAGCCTGGGACAGGGAAACACAGATACGCAGTATTTT
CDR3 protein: CASSLGQGNTDTQYF

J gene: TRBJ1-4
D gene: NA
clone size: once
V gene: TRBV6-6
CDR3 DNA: TGTGCCAGCAGTCAAGGGGGGGCAACTAATGAAAAACTGTTTTTT
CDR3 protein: CASSQGGATNEKLFF

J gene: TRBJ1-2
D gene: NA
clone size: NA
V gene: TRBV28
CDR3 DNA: TGTGCCAGCTTACTCTCCACGTCCTATGGCTACACCTTC
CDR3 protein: CASLLSTSYGYTF

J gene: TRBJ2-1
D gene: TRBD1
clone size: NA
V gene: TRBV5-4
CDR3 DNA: TGTGCCAGCAGCGCCTCGGTACAGGGGCCTCGAGGTGAGCAGTTCTTC
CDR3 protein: CASSASVQGPRGEQFF

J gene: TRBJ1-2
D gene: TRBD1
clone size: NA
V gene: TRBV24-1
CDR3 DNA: TGTGCCACCAGTGATTTGACAGGGGCGGAGGGCTACACCTTC
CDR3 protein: CATSDLTGAEGYTF

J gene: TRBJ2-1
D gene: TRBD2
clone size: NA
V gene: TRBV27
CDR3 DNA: TGTGCCACCCTCGACAGCGGGGGGTTGGTAGGTGAGCAGTTCTTC
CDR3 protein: CATLDSGGLVGEQFF